A single sample gave rise to the 8 T cell receptor beta chains below, sequenced in a study of blood T cell repertoires in COVID-19. This table comes from immunoSEQ multiplex PCR, and its TCRdb copy is limited to in-frame clones, with some not included. The sample contains about 340,000 clones, 92% of which appear only once. The source material was PBMCs or T cells enriched from blood (not recorded which). All receptors derive from a woman aged 25-40 years who had recovered from COVID-19.

The chain has TRBV10-3 and TRBJ1-2; maybe TRBD1 (6 bases). The CDR3 contains 17 residues. The ends were cut back, 2 bases at V and 0 bases at J, with 16 bases in the middle. The germline V gene has CDR1 ENHRY and CDR2 SYGVKD. The CDR3 protein is CAISEMGARTSNYGYTF. The CDR3 nucleotides are TGTGCCATCAGTGAGATGGGGGCCCGGACTTCTAACTATGGCTACACCTTC.

The V call is TRBV19, the J call TRBJ2-2; 15 bases agree with TRBD2. V lost 4 bases to trimming and J lost 4 bases; unmatched junction nucleotides: 7. The CDR3 totals 18 residues. Germline CDR1 and CDR2: LNHDA and SQIVND (reference sequence). Written as DNA, the CDR3 is TGTGCCAGTAGTACTGGACTAGCGGGAGGGAAAGGCACCGGGGAGCTGTTTTTT. This sequence encodes CASSTGLAGGKGTGELFF.

J is TRBJ2-7 and V is TRBV28; no reliable D call. CDR3 size: 12 residues. Germline values: CDR1 MDHEN, CDR2 SYDVKM. V lost 3 bases and J 0 bases, leaving 3 bases between the germline ends. The CDR3, as DNA: TGTGCCAGCAGTTTTAACTCCTACGAGCAGTACTTC. This sequence encodes CASSFNSYEQYF.

The chain combines TRBV6-4 with TRBJ2-1; TRBD2 is a possible D gene (5 bases). In germline, CDR1 is MRHNA, CDR2 SNTAGT. This CDR3 comprises 17 residues. Trimming stripped 0 bases from V and 0 bases from J, with 12 bases between. The CDR3 protein is CASSDSFIRGSYNEQFF. The CDR3 region has the DNA TGTGCCAGCAGTGACTCTTTTATACGGGGCTCCTACAATGAGCAGTTCTTC.

The gene calls are TRBV5-6 and TRBJ1-2; no reliable D call. Per germline, CDR1 SGHDT and CDR2 YYEEEE. Trimming cost V 0 bases and J 8 bases, with 5 bases left between them. This CDR3 region has 11 residues. CDR3 in amino acids: CASSLGTGYTF. The CDR3 bases are TGTGCCAGCAGCTTGGGAACAGGCTACACCTTC.

This clone was seen just once. The J gene is TRBJ1-1, the V gene TRBV28; D might be TRBD1 (5 bases). Germline assignment: CDR1 MDHEN and CDR2 SYDVKM. The CDR3 is made up of 13 amino acids. The V end was cut by 6 bases, the J end by 1 base, with 9 bases between. The CDR3 DNA follows: TGTGCCAGCAGCGGACATTCGAACACTGAAGCTTTCTTT. It encodes CASSGHSNTEAFF. Full variable domain (missing parts from reference TRBV28 and TRBJ1-1): DVKVTQSSRYLVKRTGEKVFLECVQDMDHENMFWYRQDPGLGLRLIYFSYDVKMKEKGDIPEGYSVSREKKERFSLILESASTNQTSMYLCASSGHSNTEAFFGQGTRLTVV.

This clone was counted a single time. V is TRBV27 and J is TRBJ1-1, with TRBD1 as a possible D gene (6 bases). The CDR3 loop spans 14 amino acids. Germline loops: CDR1 MNHEY, CDR2 SMNVEV (reference sequence). Trimming took 5 bases from V and 5 from J, leaving 15 bases between them. The CDR3 is CASSRSGTMTEAFF. CDR3 nucleotides: TGTGCCAGCAGTCGCTCCGGGACAATGACTGAAGCTTTCTTT.

The chain carries TRBV5-6 and TRBJ2-7; D may be TRBD1 (5 bases). The germline CDR1 and CDR2 sequences are SGHDT and YYEEEE. Trimming took 2 bases from V and 0 from J, leaving 12 bases between them. The CDR3 contains 15 residues. The CDR3 sequence is CASSFNPDSSYEQYF. The CDR3 DNA reads TGTGCCAGCAGCTTTAACCCCGACAGCTCCTACGAGCAGTACTTC.